The entry below describes one TCR beta chain. This entry belongs to a study of blood T cell repertoires in COVID-19. In the original workflow: Reference gene primers were amplified, and this amplification served to estimate nucleated cell counts. Sequencing used immunoSEQ multiplex PCR; TCRdb keeps in-frame clones, though not all of them. V and J calls and clone size are those listed in that table; D and trimming were worked out from the DNA. The sample carries roughly 100,000 clones, over 70% recorded once. Looked up from germline, CDR1 is KGHSH and CDR2 is LQKENI. This CDR3 is 11 amino acids long. V lost 4 bases, J lost 5 bases, and 4 bases lay in between.

This rearrangement joins TRBV18 to TRBJ2-3, with D hard to call. The clonotype was recovered from a man over 45 with acute or convalescent COVID-19. Sequencing was carried out using peripheral blood. CDR3 nucleotide sequence: TGTGCCAGCTCACTCCTAGATACGCAGTATTTT. As protein: CASSLLDTQYF. The full variable domain, rest sourced from reference TRBV18 and TRBJ2-3, is NAGVMQNPRHLVRRRGQEARLRCSPMKGHSHVYWYRQLPEEGLKFMVYLQKENIIDESGMPKERFSAEFPKEGPSILRIQQVVRGDSAAYFCASSLLDTQYFGPGTRLTVL.